This T cell receptor (beta chain) was profiled in a study of cytotoxic CD8 clonotypes in ibrutinib-treated CLL. The overall study: Enrolment comprised approximately 10 relapsed/refractory and over 14 treatment-naive patients; approximately 18 were IGHV unmutated.

The study's findings and limits: On treatment, the uncommon public clonotypes contracted or remained stable. Starting clonality was above that of age-matched healthy donors and tracked circulating CD8+ T-cell counts.

Measured with immunoSEQ multiplex PCR; TCRdb has only the in-frame clones, and not every one. The sample has about 50,000 clones; 57% are singletons. CDR1 MNHNY and CDR2 SVGAGI come from the germline V gene (reference sequence). The CDR3 is 12 amino acids. V shed 4 bases and J shed 15 bases, with 16 bases lying between them. The sample holds a few counts of this clone. What it binds is not known. Specimen: PBMCs, collected after 24 months of ibrutinib treatment. The V gene is TRBV6-6, the J gene TRBJ1-5; D possibly corresponds to TRBD1 (6 bases). The TCR sequence derives from a human donor with chronic lymphocytic leukemia. In DNA form, the CDR3 reads TGTGCCAGCAGTTCGGACAGTTTAACTTGGCATTTT. Residues: CASSSDSLTWHF.